The 25 T cell receptor beta chains below were found in one sample sequenced in a study of shared clonotypes between healthy human individuals. Terminally differentiated effector memory CD45RA+ cells were excluded from the naive CD8 cells, which were CD45RO-negative and positively selected for CCR7. Method: immunoSEQ multiplex PCR; TCRdb's copy keeps in-frame clones and lacks some. The profile covers some 2 million clones, with about 95% appearing a single time and under 1.5% taken by the ten largest. Sequencing was carried out using naive CD8+ T cells sorted from blood. All receptors derive from a man aged 18 to 29 in good health.

The CDR3 bases are TGTGCCATCAGTGACGGAGGATACTACGAGCAGTACTTC. Its translation: CAISDGGYYEQYF. The chain uses TRBV10-3 and TRBJ2-7; tentatively, D is TRBD2 (5 bases). Looked up from germline, CDR1 is ENHRY and CDR2 is SYGVKD. V was cut by 3 bases and J by 3 bases, with 9 bases left in between. This CDR3 is built from 13 residues.

The J gene is TRBJ2-1, the V gene TRBV6-6, with 12 positions matching TRBD2. V lost 7 bases to trimming and J lost 10 bases; unmatched junction nucleotides: 8. This CDR3 is built from 14 residues. Germline V CDR1 and CDR2: MNHNY, SVGAGI (reference sequence). Here the CDR3 DNA reads TGTGCCAGCAACCCGGGACTAGCGGGTATCGAGCAGTTCTTC. It is translated as CASNPGLAGIEQFF.

The chain combines TRBV10-3 with TRBJ1-6; D gene unclear. In germline, CDR1 is ENHRY, CDR2 SYGVKD. V lost 2 bases, J lost 0 bases, and 11 bases lay in between. The CDR3 is made up of 17 amino acids. CDR3 region: CAISETGPSSYNSPLHF. In DNA form, the CDR3 reads TGTGCCATCAGTGAGACTGGTCCTAGCTCCTATAATTCACCCCTCCACTTT.

The chain carries TRBV11-2 and TRBJ1-2; D unclear. This CDR3 has 15 residues. Trimming took 5 bases from V and 5 from J, leaving 18 bases between them. CDR1 and CDR2 from the germline V gene are SGHAT and FQNNGV. CDR3 region: CASSPIEAYIYGYTF. Here the CDR3 DNA reads TGTGCCAGCAGCCCCATAGAGGCCTATATTTATGGCTACACCTTC.

In DNA, the CDR3 is TGTGCCAGCAGCCTATTCACCGGCTACAATGAGCAGTTCTTC. Its protein is CASSLFTGYNEQFF. The V gene is TRBV14, the J gene TRBJ2-1; D unclear. CDR3 length equals 14 residues. V dropped 4 bases and J dropped 3 bases, with 10 bases sitting between them. The germline CDR1 and CDR2 sequences are SGHDN and FVKESK.

About this clone itself: The sample carries other DNA sequences with the same CDR3. The CDR3 spells CASSLQGGTEAFF. The CDR3, as DNA: TGTGCCAGCAGTTTACAAGGGGGCACTGAAGCTTTCTTT. The J gene is TRBJ1-1, the V gene TRBV27; the D gene is possibly TRBD1 (6 bases). Trimming shortened V by 2 bases and J by 4 bases, and 8 bases separated the two germline ends. The CDR3 has 13 amino acids. Germline V CDR1 and CDR2: MNHEY, SMNVEV (reference sequence).

The chain has TRBV7-8 and TRBJ2-1; 9 positions match TRBD2. The CDR3 runs 16 residues. V lost 6 bases and J lost 2; bases outside the gene matches: 8. CDR1 is SGHVS, CDR2 FQNEAQ, per germline. The CDR3 DNA reads TGTGCCAGCAGTCGAGGGCGGGAGGGAACCTACAATGAGCAGTTCTTC. It translates to CASSRGREGTYNEQFF.

This clone has a single count. The chain recombines TRBV28 with TRBJ1-6, with D possibly TRBD1 on 5 matching bases. Germline V gene data show CDR1 as MDHEN and CDR2 as SYDVKM. The CDR3 sequence is 17 residues long. V was shortened by 5 bases and J by 0 bases, with 14 bases between the two germline ends. CDR3 nucleotide sequence: TGTGCCAGCAGTCCCGAGACAGAGAGCTCCTATAATTCACCCCTCCACTTT. Its translation: CASSPETESSYNSPLHF. The full variable domain, rest sourced from reference TRBV28 and TRBJ1-6, is DVKVTQSSRYLVKRTGEKVFLECVQDMDHENMFWYRQDPGLGLRLIYFSYDVKMKEKGDIPEGYSVSREKKERFSLILESASTNQTSMYLCASSPETESSYNSPLHFGNGTRLTVT.

V and J are TRBV21-1 and TRBJ1-4. TRBV21-1 has pseudogene status. This CDR3 comprises 17 residues. The CDR3 sequence is CASSNGGPDPAGEKLFF. The CDR3 DNA reads TGTGCCAGCAGCAATGGGGGGCCAGACCCAGCAGGTGAAAAACTGTTTTTT.

The chain links TRBV28 to TRBJ2-7; D gene ambiguous. CDR3 length: 14 residues. CDR1 MDHEN and CDR2 SYDVKM come from the germline V gene. Trimming removed 3 bases from V and 2 bases from J, with 11 bases in between. The CDR3 loop reads CASSFGPLPYEQYF. The DNA of the CDR3 is TGTGCCAGCAGTTTCGGTCCTTTGCCCTACGAGCAGTACTTC.

This rearrangement joins TRBV11-2 to TRBJ2-1; the D gene is possibly TRBD1 (6 bases). The length of the CDR3 is 15 residues. The V end lost 4 bases, the J end lost 7 bases, and 17 bases lay between the germline ends. Germline loops: CDR1 SGHAT, CDR2 FQNNGV. The CDR3 sequence is CASSSLLQGSNEQFF. Here the CDR3 DNA reads TGTGCCAGCAGCTCCCTACTACAGGGCTCGAATGAGCAGTTCTTC.

V and J are TRBV10-3 and TRBJ2-1; weak D call: TRBD1 (6 bases). This CDR3 comprises 15 residues. Deletions cut 6 bases from V and 4 bases from J, with 16 bases between. CDR1 is ENHRY, CDR2 SYGVKD, per germline. The CDR3 spells CAIRVSERGYNEQFF. For the CDR3, the DNA is TGTGCCATCAGGGTGTCGGAGAGGGGGTACAATGAGCAGTTCTTC.

The V gene is TRBV5-6, the J gene TRBJ2-7; the match to TRBD2 covers 8 bases. CDR3 length equals 14 residues. Per the germline V gene, CDR1 is SGHDT and CDR2 is YYEEEE. With V trimmed by 1 base and J by 4 bases, 4 bases remained unmatched. CDR3 in amino acids: CASSLWGGGYEQYF. The CDR3 DNA follows: TGTGCCAGCAGCTTGTGGGGCGGGGGGTACGAGCAGTACTTC.

The V and J genes are TRBV10-3 and TRBJ2-1; the match to TRBD2 covers 9 bases. The CDR3 totals 17 residues. The junction had 13 bases not matched to a gene; V was cut back by 5 bases and J by 5 bases. Looked up from germline, CDR1 is ENHRY and CDR2 is SYGVKD. Here the CDR3 DNA reads TGTGCCATCAGTACACCGGGAGCGGGAGGTGTCAACAATGAGCAGTTCTTC. This sequence encodes CAISTPGAGGVNNEQFF.

With respect to this clone: Other DNA sequences of this sample code for an identical CDR3. The chain employs TRBV4-3 and TRBJ2-7; 8 bases match TRBD2. Germline lookup yields CDR1 LGHNA and CDR2 YSLEER. CDR3 length: 16 amino acids. The V and J ends lost 1 base and 2 bases, in that order; junction bases with no gene match: 7. CDR3: CASSQGLAGGAYEQYF. Here the CDR3 DNA reads TGCGCCAGCAGCCAAGGTCTGGCGGGAGGAGCCTACGAGCAGTACTTC.

Of note for this clone: This CDR3 is also generated by other DNA sequences in the sample. The chain employs TRBV7-8 and TRBJ2-7, with 9 bases fitting TRBD1. The junction had 0 bases not matched to a gene; V was cut back by 4 bases and J by 5 bases. The germline V gene has CDR1 SGHVS and CDR2 FQNEAQ. There are 12 residues in the CDR3. In nucleotides, the CDR3 is TGTGCCAGCAGCTGGACAGGGGACGAGCAGTACTTC. Translating it yields CASSWTGDEQYF. Complete variable domain (other parts from reference TRBV7-8 and TRBJ2-7): GAGVSQSPRYKVAKRGQDVALRCDPISGHVSLFWYQQALGQGPEFLTYFQNEAQLDKSGLPSDRFFAERPEGSVSTLKIQRTQQEDSAVYLCASSWTGDEQYFGPGTRLTVT.

With regard to this clone: This sample also contains other DNA sequences that code for the same CDR3. The chain carries TRBV27 and TRBJ2-7; 9 nucleotides line up with TRBD1. CDR3 length equals 15 residues. With 3 bases clipped from V and 2 bases from J, the junction kept 5 bases outside the gene matches. The germline gives CDR1 MNHEY, CDR2 SMNVEV (reference sequence). CDR3 nucleotide sequence: TGTGCCAGCAGTTTTACCGGGACAGGGACCTACGAGCAGTACTTC. It encodes CASSFTGTGTYEQYF.

The chain employs TRBV28 and TRBJ2-5; 7 nucleotides line up with TRBD1. The V gene end was trimmed by 3 bases and the J gene end by 4 bases; junction bases not matched to a gene: 14. Per germline, CDR1 MDHEN and CDR2 SYDVKM. There are 17 residues in the CDR3. In DNA form, the CDR3 reads TGTGCCAGCAGTTTCCCTCGGGACGACAGGGAGTCAGAGACCCAGTACTTC. As protein: CASSFPRDDRESETQYF.

This chain connects TRBV19 to TRBJ1-2, with TRBD1 as a possible D gene (5 bases). CDR1 and CDR2 from the germline V gene are LNHDA and SQIVND (reference sequence). The length of the CDR3 is 11 residues. The V gene lost 3 bases and the J gene lost 7 bases, with 6 bases spanning the gap. The CDR3 reads CASSMGGGYTF. The CDR3 nucleotides are TGTGCCAGTAGTATGGGGGGTGGCTACACCTTC. Full variable domain (rest looked up from reference TRBV19 and TRBJ1-2): DGGITQSPKYLFRKEGQNVTLSCEQNLNHDAMYWYRQDPGQGLRLIYYSQIVNDFQKGDIAEGYSVSREKKESFPLTVTSAQKNPTAFYLCASSMGGGYTFGSGTRLTVV.

V is TRBV11-2 and J is TRBJ1-4; D is uncertain. CDR3 size: 12 residues. Germline V lookup: CDR1 SGHAT, CDR2 FQNNGV. V lost 0 bases and J 7 bases, leaving 3 bases between the germline ends. Here the CDR3 reads CASSLDLEKLFF. CDR3 in DNA: TGTGCCAGCAGCTTAGATCTTGAAAAACTGTTTTTT.

About this clone: This CDR3 is also generated by other DNA sequences in the sample. The rearrangement links TRBV5-4 to TRBJ1-6, with D tentatively TRBD1 (5 bases). The germline gives CDR1 SGHNT, CDR2 YYREEE (reference sequence). The CDR3 runs 15 residues. V lost 0 bases, J lost 7 bases, and 11 bases lay in between. Here the CDR3 reads CASSLGQLANSPLHF. The CDR3 DNA follows: TGTGCCAGCAGCTTGGGACAGTTGGCGAATTCACCCCTCCACTTT.

The chain recombines TRBV9 with TRBJ1-4; 7 nucleotides line up with TRBD1. CDR3 length: 15 amino acids. With 4 bases clipped from V and 5 bases from J, the junction kept 8 bases outside the gene matches. Germline-derived CDR1 and CDR2 are SGDLS and YYNGEE. The CDR3 DNA follows: TGTGCCAGCAGCAGCGGACAGGCTGCAAATGAAAAACTGTTTTTT. Translation gives CASSSGQAANEKLFF.

The gene calls are TRBV9 and TRBJ1-1; weak D call: TRBD1 (6 bases). The CDR3 has 14 residues. Trimming took off 4 bases at V and 6 bases at J, with 16 bases between the two ends. The germline V gene encodes CDR1 SGDLS and CDR2 YYNGEE. The CDR3, as DNA: TGTGCCAGCAGCCTCAGCGAGGGGGGTTCTGAAGCTTTCTTT. It encodes CASSLSEGGSEAFF.

The chain combines TRBV30 with TRBJ1-2, with a possible D match to TRBD1 (5 bases). The germline V gene has CDR1 GTSNPN and CDR2 SVGIG (reference sequence). The CDR3 length is 12 residues. V lost 0 bases and J lost 8, with 10 bases in between. CDR3 DNA sequence: TGTGCCTGGAGTGTGGGGGTATTGGGCTACACCTTC. This encodes CAWSVGVLGYTF.

Of note for this clone: Additional DNA sequences in this sample encode the identical CDR3. The genes are TRBV13 and TRBJ2-5; no clear D gene. There are 13 residues in the CDR3. Trimming removed 0 bases at V and 4 bases at J, with 6 bases between. CDR1 is PRHDT, CDR2 FYEKMQ, per germline (reference sequence). CDR3 loop: CASSLGGGETQYF. CDR3 in DNA: TGTGCCAGCAGCTTAGGGGGTGGAGAGACCCAGTACTTC.